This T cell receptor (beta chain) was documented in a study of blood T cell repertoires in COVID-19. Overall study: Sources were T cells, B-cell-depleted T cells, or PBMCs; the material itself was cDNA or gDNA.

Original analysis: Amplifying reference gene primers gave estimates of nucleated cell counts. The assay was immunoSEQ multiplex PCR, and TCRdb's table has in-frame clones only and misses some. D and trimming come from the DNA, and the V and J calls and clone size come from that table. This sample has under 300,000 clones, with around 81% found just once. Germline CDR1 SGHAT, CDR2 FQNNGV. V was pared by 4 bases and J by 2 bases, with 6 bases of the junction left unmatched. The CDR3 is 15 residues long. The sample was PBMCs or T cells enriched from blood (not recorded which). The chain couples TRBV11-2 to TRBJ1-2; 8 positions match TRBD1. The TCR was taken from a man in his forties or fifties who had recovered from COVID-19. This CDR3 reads CASSYGTGLNYGYTF. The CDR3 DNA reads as TGTGCCAGCAGCTATGGGACAGGATTAAACTATGGCTACACCTTC.